Listed here are 32 T cell receptor beta chains from one sample, sequenced in a study of blood T cell repertoires in COVID-19. This table comes from immunoSEQ multiplex PCR, and its TCRdb copy is limited to in-frame clones, with some not included. The table has about 110,000 clones, 85% to 90% seen once; the top ten hold more than 4%. Sequenced input: peripheral blood. These receptors all stem from a man aged 45-60 years with acute or convalescent COVID-19.

The V call is TRBV29-1, the J call TRBJ1-2; 8 nucleotides match TRBD1. Trimming at V came to 3 bases and at J to 6 bases, leaving 9 bases not matched to a gene. Germline CDR1 is SQVTM and CDR2 is ANQGSEA. This CDR3 has 14 residues. CDR3 sequence reads: CSVDSWTGLDGYTF. CDR3 sequence (DNA): TGCAGCGTTGACTCCTGGACAGGGCTGGATGGCTACACCTTC.

V gene TRBV27 combines with J gene TRBJ1-5, with unresolved D. Germline-derived CDR1 and CDR2 are MNHEY and SMNVEV (reference sequence). Trimming stripped 3 bases from V and 4 bases from J, with 13 bases between. The CDR3 extends over 15 amino acids. The CDR3 DNA is TGTGCCAGCAGTTTCCTCGGGTCGGGAAATCAGCCCCAGCATTTT. It encodes CASSFLGSGNQPQHF.

CDR3 protein: CASSLGSDSKGTDTQYF. In nucleotides, the CDR3 is TGTGCCAGCAGCTTAGGTTCGGACAGCAAGGGGACAGATACGCAGTATTTT. The chain joins TRBV7-2 to TRBJ2-3, with D tentatively TRBD1 (6 bases). The germline V gene encodes CDR1 SGHTA and CDR2 FQGNSA. There are 17 residues in the CDR3. Trimming pared 1 base from V and 3 bases from J, leaving 17 bases between.

DNA for the CDR3: TGTGCCATGACCCGGGGAGCGGGACGCACAGATACGCAGTATTTT. Its translation is CAMTRGAGRTDTQYF. The chain has TRBV10-3 and TRBJ2-3; 7 bases are a match to TRBD2. The CDR3 consists of 15 residues. In germline, CDR1 is ENHRY, CDR2 SYGVKD. Trimming cost V 9 bases and J 1 base; bases outside gene matches: 10.

This chain links TRBV3-1 (or the pseudogene TRBV3-2) with TRBJ2-7; 7 bases align to TRBD2. The CDR3 sequence is 13 residues long. The trim removed 4 bases at V and 6 bases at J, leaving 6 bases unmatched. The germline CDR1 and CDR2 sequences are LGHDT and YNNKEL (reference sequence). The CDR3 nucleotides read TGTGCCAGCAGCCGGGGAGGGGACTCCGAGCAGTACTTC. The encoded protein is CASSRGGDSEQYF.

The V and J genes are TRBV5-1 and TRBJ2-7; no clear D gene. CDR1 is SGHRS and CDR2 is YFSETQ in the germline V gene. This CDR3 has 15 amino acids. The V end lost 5 bases, the J end lost 5 bases, and 20 bases lay between the germline ends. The CDR3, as DNA: TGCGCCAGCAGTTTTGGCCTCATAAAGTCAGACGAGCAGTACTTC. Translation: CASSFGLIKSDEQYF.

The chain recombines TRBV5-6 with TRBJ1-4; D is uncertain. The CDR3 is 14 residues long. CDR1 is SGHDT, CDR2 YYEEEE, per germline. V was shortened by 2 bases and J by 5 bases, with 10 bases between the two germline ends. The CDR3 DNA sequence: TGTGCCAGCAGCTTAGTACAGCCGAATGAAAAACTGTTTTTT. Translated, it gives CASSLVQPNEKLFF.

This clone was detected only once. This chain links TRBV5-5 with TRBJ1-5, with TRBD1 matching 9 bases. From germline, CDR1 is SGHKS and CDR2 YYEKEE (reference sequence). Losses at the gene ends were 4 bases for V and 4 bases for J; bases not matched to a gene: 6. The CDR3 has 15 amino acids. CDR3 nucleotides: TGTGCCAGCAGCCTTAAGGGGACAGGGAATCAGCCCCAGCATTTT. This gives the protein CASSLKGTGNQPQHF.

The chain uses TRBV6-5 and TRBJ1-6, with D unresolved. The germline CDR1 and CDR2 sequences are MNHEY and SVGAGI. The CDR3 consists of 15 residues. The CDR3 nucleotides read TGTGCAACGGGTGGGAGCAGCTCCTATAATTCACCCCTCCACTTT. As protein: CATGGSSSYNSPLHF.

This chain joins TRBV6-1 and TRBJ2-5, with D unresolved. V lost 3 bases and J 5 bases, leaving 16 bases between the germline ends. The CDR3 consists of 15 residues. Germline V gene lookup returns CDR1 MNHNS and CDR2 SASEGT. Here the CDR3 DNA reads TGTGCCAGCAGTGACGGAGCCGGCGGTTGGGAGACCCAGTACTTC. Encoded protein: CASSDGAGGWETQYF.

This chain joins TRBV9 and TRBJ1-6; no firm D call. The CDR3 covers 13 residues. The V gene's germline CDR1 is SGDLS and CDR2 YYNGEE. With 3 bases removed from V and 11 bases from J, the gap between germline ends came to 12 bases. The CDR3 DNA reads TGTGCCAGCAGCGCGGCGGATCGGGCACCCCTCCACTTT. Amino acids: CASSAADRAPLHF.

The chain uses TRBV11-2 and TRBJ1-3; TRBD1 matches 7 bases. The V segment lost 4 bases and the J segment 3 bases; nucleotides outside the gene matches: 6. The CDR3 length is 15 residues. Germline assignment: CDR1 SGHAT and CDR2 FQNNGV. The CDR3 region has the DNA TGTGCCAGCAGCTCACAGGGGATCTTTGGAAACACCATATATTTT. It yields the protein CASSSQGIFGNTIYF.

V gene TRBV4-2 combines with J gene TRBJ2-3; 8 nucleotides align to TRBD2. This CDR3 is 16 amino acids long. Per germline, CDR1 LGHNA and CDR2 YNFKEQ. Germline trimming cut 2 bases from V and 11 bases from J; bases unmatched to any gene: 15. Here the CDR3 DNA reads TGTGCCAGCAGCCAACTCCCGGGACTAGACCGGTTGAAGCAGTATTTT. Amino acid sequence: CASSQLPGLDRLKQYF.

The table lists this clone with a few counts. V and J are TRBV3-1 (or the pseudogene TRBV3-2) and TRBJ2-1; 7 nucleotides line up with TRBD2. After removal of 3 bases from V and 6 bases from J, the junction contained 2 bases not matched to a gene. Germline lookup yields CDR1 LGHDT and CDR2 YNNKEL (reference sequence). The CDR3 extends over 13 amino acids. CDR3 bases: TGTGCCAGCAGCCACGGGACTACCAATGAGCAGTTCTTC. Protein product: CASSHGTTNEQFF.

The V call is TRBV30, the J call TRBJ2-2, with D perhaps TRBD1 (5 bases). V lost 3 bases and J lost 2, with 10 bases in between. Germline loops: CDR1 GTSNPN, CDR2 SVGIG (reference sequence). This CDR3 contains 14 residues. The CDR3 spells CAWRGHRNTGELFF. In nucleotides, the CDR3 is TGTGCCTGGAGAGGACACCGAAACACCGGGGAGCTGTTTTTT.

The table lists this clone with a count of one. V usage is TRBV3-1 (or the pseudogene TRBV3-2) and J usage is TRBJ1-3; D is possibly TRBD1 (5 bases). Germline V gene lookup returns CDR1 LGHDT and CDR2 YNNKEL (reference sequence). The CDR3 length is 16 residues. The V end lost 4 bases, the J end lost 0 bases, and 13 bases lay between the germline ends. CDR3: CASSREQVASGNTIYF. DNA for the CDR3: TGTGCCAGCAGCCGGGAACAGGTCGCCTCTGGAAACACCATATATTTT.

The chain links TRBV5-6 to TRBJ1-1, with a tentative D call TRBD1 (6 bases). The V gene lost 4 bases and the J gene lost 2 bases, with 9 bases spanning the gap. Germline loops: CDR1 SGHDT, CDR2 YYEEEE. The CDR3 totals 13 residues. The CDR3 nucleotides are TGTGCCAGCAGCGTGGGACAAAACACTGAAGCTTTCTTT. The encoded protein is CASSVGQNTEAFF.

The chain links TRBV11-2 to TRBJ1-1, with 7 nucleotides matching TRBD1. The V gene end was trimmed by 5 bases and the J gene end by 4 bases; junction bases not matched to a gene: 7. The germline V gene has CDR1 SGHAT and CDR2 FQNNGV. The CDR3 has 14 residues. CDR3 sequence: CASSIQGVGTEAFF. CDR3 bases: TGTGCCAGCAGCATTCAGGGGGTTGGCACTGAAGCTTTCTTT.

The chain recombines TRBV25-1 with TRBJ2-1; D is ambiguous. Per the germline V gene, CDR1 is MGHDK and CDR2 is SYGVNS. V lost 1 base to trimming and J lost 5 bases, with 12 bases between them. There are 15 residues in the CDR3. Written as DNA, the CDR3 is TGTGCCAGCAGTGAATCCCGTGAGGTGAACAATGAGCAGTTCTTC. Translating it yields CASSESREVNNEQFF.

The gene calls are TRBV4-1 and TRBJ2-1, with D hard to call. The CDR3 consists of 14 residues. Germline loops: CDR1 MGHRA, CDR2 YSYEKL. V dropped 1 base and J dropped 5 bases, with 9 bases sitting between them. The CDR3 DNA reads TGCGCCAGCAGCCAAGTGGTCCGCGACAATGAGCAGTTCTTC. Translated, it gives CASSQVVRDNEQFF.

This clone came up once. This rearrangement joins TRBV7-8 to TRBJ1-1; no firm D call. The V end lost 3 bases, the J end lost 1 base, and 9 bases lay between the germline ends. CDR3 length equals 14 residues. The germline CDR1 and CDR2 sequences are SGHVS and FQNEAQ. CDR3 coding DNA: TGTGCCAGCAGCTTCTGGGCACGGAACACTGAAGCTTTCTTT. This translates into CASSFWARNTEAFF.

This clone occurred a few times. The rearrangement uses TRBV2 and TRBJ2-1; 9 bases fit TRBD1. The CDR3 has 14 residues. Germline CDR1 reads SNHLY; CDR2 reads FYNNEI. With 9 bases clipped from V and 4 bases from J, the junction kept 7 bases outside the gene matches. The CDR3 is CARNRDRAYNEQFF. DNA of the CDR3: TGTGCCAGAAACCGGGACAGGGCATACAATGAGCAGTTCTTC.

The J gene is TRBJ2-5, the V gene TRBV7-4, with D perhaps matching TRBD2 (5 bases). The V end lost 3 bases, the J end lost 4 bases, and 21 bases lay between the germline ends. CDR3 length: 17 residues. The V gene's germline CDR1 is SGHVT and CDR2 SQSDAQ. CDR3 nucleotide sequence: TGTGCCAGCAGCTTGTCCCGGGCGGCGGGTTCTCGAGAGACCCAGTACTTC. Encoded protein: CASSLSRAAGSRETQYF.

This rearrangement joins TRBV2 to TRBJ2-7; 9 bases fit TRBD1. V trimming: 2 bases; J trimming: 5 bases; junction bases outside the gene matches: 10. The germline V gene has CDR1 SNHLY and CDR2 FYNNEI. This CDR3 is 16 amino acids long. The chain's CDR3 is CASSEFQGQGNNEQYF. The DNA of the CDR3 is TGTGCCAGCAGTGAATTTCAGGGACAGGGTAACAACGAGCAGTACTTC. The entire variable domain, with the rest obtained from reference TRBV2 and TRBJ2-7, is as follows: EPEVTQTPSHQVTQMGQEVILRCVPISNHLYFYWYRQILGQKVEFLVSFYNNEISEKSEIFDDQFSVERPDGSNFTLKIRSTKLEDSAMYFCASSEFQGQGNNEQYFGPGTRLTVT.

The chain joins TRBV5-6 to TRBJ2-3; 7 bases match TRBD2. The trim removed 0 bases at V and 8 bases at J, leaving 6 bases unmatched. Germline CDR1 is SGHDT and CDR2 is YYEEEE. CDR3 length: 14 residues. CDR3 nucleotides: TGTGCCAGCAGCTTGGTGGGGGAGGGCGGTACGCAGTATTTT. It translates to CASSLVGEGGTQYF.

This clone was found once. The chain links TRBV19 to TRBJ1-1, with TRBD1 matching 8 bases. The trim removed 1 base at V and 4 bases at J, leaving 8 bases unmatched. This CDR3 is built from 16 residues. Germline V lookup: CDR1 LNHDA, CDR2 SQIVND (reference sequence). CDR3 bases: TGTGCCAGTAGTATAGCTTCAACAGGGGGTAGCACTGAAGCTTTCTTT. As protein: CASSIASTGGSTEAFF.

This chain links TRBV28 with TRBJ2-7, with D perhaps TRBD1 (5 bases). The germline CDR1 and CDR2 sequences are MDHEN and SYDVKM. The V gene lost 6 bases and the J gene lost 3 bases, with 21 bases spanning the gap. This CDR3 has 16 residues. CDR3 residues: CASSRDDGVTYYEQYF. In DNA, the CDR3 is TGTGCCAGCAGCAGGGATGACGGAGTAACCTACTACGAGCAGTACTTC.

The chain has TRBV3-1 (or the pseudogene TRBV3-2) and TRBJ1-2; 7 bases fit TRBD1. V trimming: 4 bases; J trimming: 2 bases; junction bases outside the gene matches: 19. Germline V gene lookup returns CDR1 LGHDT and CDR2 YNNKEL (reference sequence). The CDR3 is made up of 19 amino acids. CDR3 amino acids: CASSLRQGSRDSTNYGYTF. The CDR3 DNA reads as TGTGCCAGCAGCCTTCGACAGGGCTCCCGAGACTCCACCAACTATGGCTACACCTTC.

The chain is built from TRBV6-6 and TRBJ1-3; 7 positions agree with TRBD1. V trimming: 4 bases; J trimming: 4 bases; junction bases outside the gene matches: 4. Germline CDR1 reads MNHNY; CDR2 reads SVGAGI (reference sequence). The CDR3 runs to 14 residues. CDR3 sequence reads: CASSLPGQGNTIYF. CDR3 coding DNA: TGTGCCAGCAGTTTGCCGGGACAGGGAAACACCATATATTTT.

The chain combines TRBV10-3 with TRBJ2-1, with a tentative D call TRBD1 (6 bases). The CDR3 totals 11 residues. V was cut by 9 bases and J by 7 bases, with 10 bases left in between. CDR1 is ENHRY, CDR2 SYGVKD, per germline. CDR3 protein: CAILGTNEQFF. CDR3 DNA sequence: TGTGCCATACTCGGGACAAATGAGCAGTTCTTC.

Regarding this clone: At one end the junction does not follow the germline gene, possibly because of a read error. This chain links TRBV30 with TRBJ2-5, with 8 positions matching TRBD1. The germline gives CDR1 GTSNPN, CDR2 SVGIG (reference sequence). This CDR3 has 14 residues. CDR3 coding DNA: TGTGCCTGGAGTTCGGGACAGGCTGGAGAGGCCCAGTACTTC. Its protein is CAWSSGQAGEAQYF.

To note about this clone: In the same sample, other DNA sequences code for this CDR3. The rearrangement links TRBV7-9 to TRBJ1-6; D unclear. The CDR3 runs to 11 residues. V was pared by 5 bases and J by 7 bases, with 3 bases between. Germline values: CDR1 SEHNR, CDR2 FQNEAQ (reference sequence). CDR3 DNA sequence: TGTGCCAGCAGCCTAAATTCACCCCTCCACTTT. This codes for CASSLNSPLHF.